The sequence of this T cell receptor beta chain was determined in a study of T cell changes during pregnancy in multiple sclerosis. Germline V gene sequence: CDR1 SGHTA, CDR2 FQGNSA. V was clipped by 4 bases and J by 4 bases, with 20 bases between them. This CDR3 spans 16 amino acids. The assay was immunoSEQ multiplex PCR, and TCRdb's table has in-frame clones only and misses some. This sample has 95,000 to 110,000 clones, with 80% to 95% found just once. This clonotype was obtained from a female donor in good health, enrolled as a control in a pregnancy study. The starting material was peripheral blood, obtained in the third trimester of pregnancy. The V call is TRBV7-2, the J call TRBJ2-7, with D maybe TRBD2 (6 bases). This CDR3 is CASSSSVGLLGYEQYF. In nucleotides, the CDR3 is TGTGCCAGCAGCTCATCAGTTGGACTACTGGGATACGAGCAGTACTTC. The full variable domain, completed using reference TRBV7-2 and TRBJ2-7, is GAGVSQSPSNKVTEKGKDVELRCDPISGHTALYWYRQSLGQGLEFLIYFQGNSAPDKSGLPSDRFSAERTGGSVSTLTIQRTQQEDSAVYLCASSSSVGLLGYEQYFGPGTRLTVT.